Listed below are T cell receptor beta chains from one sample, sequenced in a study of blood T cell repertoires in COVID-19. TCRdb's copy holds only in-frame clones and misses some; the assay was immunoSEQ multiplex PCR. The sample includes a few hundred thousand clones, less than 90% seen only once; the top ten take under 9.5%. Sample: PBMCs or T cells enriched from blood (not recorded which). These receptor sequences come from a woman aged 60-75 years who had recovered from COVID-19. CDR3s include the opening cysteine and the closing phenylalanine or tryptophan. D genes are given only for firm matches. Clone size is given for some rows only: seen once, a few or many times, or a class if the clone is expanded.

TRBV30,TRBD2,TRBJ2-3,few,CAWSQKIAGGDTQYF,TGTGCCTGGAGTCAAAAGATAGCGGGGGGAGATACGCAGTATTTT
TRBV3-1/TRBV3-2,-,TRBJ2-7,-,CASSQGIRDYEQYF,TGTGCCAGCAGCCAAGGGATCAGGGACTACGAGCAGTACTTC
TRBV29-1,TRBD2,TRBJ2-3,once,CSERTSGGGNTQYF,TGCAGCGAAAGGACTAGCGGGGGCGGGAATACGCAGTATTTT
TRBV5-1,TRBD1,TRBJ2-7,-,CASSLEGTGPYEQYF,TGCGCCAGCAGCTTGGAGGGGACAGGTCCGTACGAGCAGTACTTC
TRBV7-9,TRBD1,TRBJ2-7,few,CASSRTGFRDEQYF,TGTGCCAGCAGCCGGACAGGGTTTCGGGACGAGCAGTACTTC
TRBV3-1/TRBV3-2,TRBD1,TRBJ1-2,-,CASSQGTGTGYGYTF,TGTGCCAGCAGCCAAGGGACAGGGACAGGGTATGGCTACACCTTC
TRBV5-4,-,TRBJ1-1,-,CASSFPGQRNTEAFF,TGTGCCAGCAGCTTCCCGGGACAAAGAAATACTGAAGCTTTCTTT
TRBV19,-,TRBJ2-1,-,CASTLSGEQFF,TGTGCCAGTACTTTGAGCGGGGAGCAGTTCTTC
TRBV5-4,-,TRBJ1-1,-,CASSLELNTEAFF,TGTGCCAGCAGCTTGGAGCTGAACACTGAAGCTTTCTTT
TRBV4-2,-,TRBJ1-1,-,CASSQSQMNTEAFF,TGTGCCAGCAGCCAATCCCAGATGAACACTGAAGCTTTCTTT
TRBV6-2/TRBV6-3,-,TRBJ2-1,-,CASSYSPGRSSYNEQFF,TGTGCCAGCAGTTATAGTCCAGGGCGGAGCTCCTACAATGAGCAGTTCTTC
TRBV7-9,TRBD1,TRBJ2-1,-,CASSPGTGSNEQFF,TGTGCCAGCAGCCCCGGGACAGGGTCGAATGAGCAGTTCTTC
TRBV29-1,TRBD1,TRBJ1-5,once,CSVGLTGGLGQPQHF,TGCAGCGTTGGGTTGACAGGGGGACTAGGGCAGCCCCAGCATTTT
TRBV4-1,-,TRBJ2-7,-,CASSQEQGTYEQYF,TGCGCCAGCAGCCAAGAACAGGGTACCTACGAGCAGTACTTC
TRBV19,-,TRBJ1-4,-,CASSIDQPGPKLFF,TGTGCCAGTAGTATAGATCAGCCAGGGCCAAAACTGTTTTTT
TRBV3-1/TRBV3-2,TRBD1,TRBJ1-4,-,CASSQNDRGAQLFF,TGTGCCAGCAGCCAAAACGACAGGGGCGCCCAACTGTTTTTT
TRBV5-1,-,TRBJ2-5,-,CASSRSRGETQYF,TGCGCCAGCAGCCGGAGTCGAGGGGAGACCCAGTACTTC
TRBV24-1,-,TRBJ2-6,few,CATSDPADSGANVLTF,TGTGCCACCAGTGATCCCGCGGACTCTGGGGCCAACGTCCTGACTTTC
TRBV27,-,TRBJ1-2,few,CASMGRGYGYTF,TGTGCCAGCATGGGCAGGGGTTATGGCTACACCTTC
TRBV24-1,TRBD1,TRBJ1-5,-,CATSVGQGVNQPQHF,TGTGCCACCAGTGTTGGACAGGGCGTCAATCAGCCCCAGCATTTT
TRBV4-1,TRBD2,TRBJ2-3,-,CASSQPGLGVDTQYF,TGCGCCAGCAGCCAACCGGGACTAGGTGTAGATACGCAGTATTTT
TRBV18,TRBD1,TRBJ1-2,-,CASSPDREANYGYTF,TGTGCCAGCTCACCTGACAGGGAAGCTAACTATGGCTACACCTTC
TRBV10-2,-,TRBJ1-2,few,CASSDRGRLYGYTF,TGCGCCAGCAGTGACAGGGGCAGACTCTATGGCTACACCTTC
TRBV30,-,TRBJ1-2,many,CAWSQGLLNRGYTF,TGTGCCTGGAGTCAGGGCCTTCTCAACAGGGGCTACACCTTC
TRBV14,-,TRBJ2-3,-,CASSQVEKSTDTQYF,TGTGCCAGCAGCCAAGTGGAGAAGAGCACAGATACGCAGTATTTT
TRBV5-1,TRBD2,TRBJ2-1,-,CASSPGTSGGAGDEQFF,TGCGCCAGCAGCCCCGGGACTAGCGGGGGCGCAGGGGATGAGCAGTTCTTC
TRBV2,TRBD1,TRBJ2-7,-,CASRRDRGDYEQYF,TGTGCCAGCAGGCGGGACAGGGGTGACTACGAGCAGTACTTC
TRBV7-6,TRBD1,TRBJ1-1,-,CASSEQGTEAFF,TGTGCCAGCAGCGAACAGGGGACTGAAGCTTTCTTT
TRBV29-1,-,TRBJ1-2,-,CSVEGGGYTF,TGCAGCGTTGAAGGCGGGGGCTACACCTTC
TRBV3-1/TRBV3-2,TRBD1,TRBJ2-7,-,CASSRGRGLREQYF,TGTGCCAGCAGCCGTGGCAGGGGGTTGAGGGAGCAGTACTTC
TRBV20-1,-,TRBJ1-3,-,CSASQAGNTIYF,TGCAGTGCTAGTCAGGCTGGAAACACCATATATTTT
TRBV5-1,TRBD1,TRBJ1-4,-,CASSSTTGVFEKLFF,TGCGCCAGCAGCTCGACGACAGGGGTTTTTGAAAAACTGTTTTTT
TRBV4-1,-,TRBJ2-3,-,CASSQLYTDTQYF,TGCGCCAGCAGCCAACTATACACAGATACGCAGTATTTT
TRBV19,TRBD1,TRBJ1-1,-,CASSSDRANTEAFF,TGTGCCAGTAGTTCCGACAGGGCGAACACTGAAGCTTTCTTT
TRBV6-5,TRBD1,TRBJ2-7,once,CASRRTGVGEQYF,TGTGCCAGCAGGCGAACAGGGGTAGGGGAGCAGTACTTC
TRBV5-1,-,TRBJ1-3,-,CASSLVGVIGNTIYF,TGCGCCAGCAGCTTGGTAGGAGTTATTGGAAACACCATATATTTT
TRBV11-2,-,TRBJ2-1,-,CASSLSRGNEQFF,TGTGCCAGCAGCTTAAGCAGGGGCAATGAGCAGTTCTTC
TRBV2,TRBD2,TRBJ2-6,once,CASSDNGGWSAGANVLTF,TGTGCCAGCAGTGACAACGGGGGGTGGAGTGCTGGGGCCAACGTCCTGACTTTC
TRBV12-5,-,TRBJ1-1,few,CASGLWFGRNTEAFF,TGTGCTAGTGGTTTGTGGTTTGGGCGGAACACTGAAGCTTTCTTT
TRBV19,-,TRBJ1-5,-,CASSTRGVSNQPQHF,TGTGCCAGTAGTACCCGGGGGGTTAGCAATCAGCCCCAGCATTTT
TRBV2,TRBD1,TRBJ1-4,-,CASSWTGVTNEKLFF,TGTGCCAGCAGTTGGACAGGGGTTACTAATGAAAAACTGTTTTTT
TRBV7-2,TRBD1,TRBJ1-2,-,CASSSPGTGLYGYTF,TGTGCCAGCAGCTCTCCCGGGACAGGACTCTATGGCTACACCTTC
TRBV5-5,TRBD2,TRBJ2-5,-,CASSLASGGQETQYF,TGTGCCAGCAGCTTGGCCTCGGGAGGGCAAGAGACCCAGTACTTC
TRBV24-1,-,TRBJ1-3,-,CATSGQEDGNTIYF,TGTGCCACCAGTGGACAGGAGGATGGAAACACCATATATTTT
TRBV28,-,TRBJ1-2,-,CASSLPRQAGGYTF,TGTGCCAGCAGTTTACCCAGACAGGCTGGAGGCTACACCTTC
TRBV7-6,-,TRBJ1-2,-,CASSLWPGNGYTF,TGTGCCAGCAGCTTATGGCCCGGGAACGGCTACACCTTC
TRBV5-6,-,TRBJ1-2,-,CASSLSREYYGYTF,TGTGCCAGCAGCTTGTCGAGGGAGTACTATGGCTACACCTTC
TRBV9,TRBD1,TRBJ1-2,-,CASSVTGGNYGYTF,TGTGCCAGCAGCGTAACAGGGGGAAACTATGGCTACACCTTC
TRBV12-5,-,TRBJ1-2,-,CASGLDTLNYGYTF,TGTGCTAGTGGTTTAGATACATTAAACTATGGCTACACCTTC
TRBV5-1,TRBD1,TRBJ1-1,-,CASSFTGAGTEAFF,TGCGCCAGCAGCTTTACAGGGGCCGGCACTGAAGCTTTCTTT
TRBV9,-,TRBJ1-3,-,CASSVEQGLSGNTIYF,TGTGCCAGCAGCGTAGAACAGGGCCTCTCTGGAAACACCATATATTTT
TRBV12-5,TRBD1,TRBJ1-1,-,CASGRETGFEAFF,TGTGCTAGTGGCCGAGAGACAGGGTTTGAAGCTTTCTTT
TRBV3-1/TRBV3-2,TRBD1,TRBJ1-4,-,CASSQGAGGKKLFF,TGTGCCAGCAGCCAAGGGGCAGGGGGCAAGAAACTGTTTTTT
TRBV19,TRBD2,TRBJ2-5,-,CASSGTTTEGETQYF,TGTGCCAGTAGTGGGACTACTACCGAGGGGGAGACCCAGTACTTC
TRBV3-1/TRBV3-2,TRBD1,TRBJ2-3,once,CASSPRQGADTQYF,TGTGCCAGCAGCCCACGACAGGGGGCCGATACGCAGTATTTT
TRBV5-1,TRBD2,TRBJ2-3,-,CASSLSGGGDTQYF,TGCGCCAGCAGCTTGTCGGGGGGAGGAGATACGCAGTATTTT
TRBV5-1,TRBD1,TRBJ2-5,-,CASSLVGTEGETQYF,TGCGCCAGCAGCTTGGTAGGGACAGAGGGGGAGACCCAGTACTTC
TRBV10-3,TRBD1,TRBJ1-5,-,CAISESDRASQPQHF,TGTGCCATCAGTGAGTCGGACAGGGCTTCTCAGCCCCAGCATTTT
TRBV28,-,TRBJ2-2,-,CASRRSTLNTGELFF,TGTGCCAGCAGGAGGAGTACTCTAAACACCGGGGAGCTGTTTTTT